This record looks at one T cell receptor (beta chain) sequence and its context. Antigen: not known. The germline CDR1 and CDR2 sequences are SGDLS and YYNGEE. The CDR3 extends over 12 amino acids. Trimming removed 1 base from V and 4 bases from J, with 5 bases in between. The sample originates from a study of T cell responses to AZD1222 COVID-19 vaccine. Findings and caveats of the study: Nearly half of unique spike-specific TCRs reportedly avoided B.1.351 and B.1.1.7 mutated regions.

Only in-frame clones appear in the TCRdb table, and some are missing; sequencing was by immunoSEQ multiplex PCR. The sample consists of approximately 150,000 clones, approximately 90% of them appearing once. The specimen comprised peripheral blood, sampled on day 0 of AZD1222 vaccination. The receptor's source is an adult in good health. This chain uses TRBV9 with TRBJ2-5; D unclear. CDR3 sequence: CASSVPGETQYF. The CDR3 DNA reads TGTGCCAGCAGCGTACCGGGAGAGACCCAGTACTTC.